The 10 T cell receptor beta chains given below trace back to one sample, sequenced in a study of cytomegalovirus exposure and HLA in healthy donors. The PCR ran on 60 Vbeta and 13 Jbeta primers. Repertoires were generated with immunoSEQ multiplex PCR, while TCRdb's copy carries only in-frame clones and drops some. The table lists 45,000 to 75,000 clones, approximately 63% of them singletons. Sequencing was carried out using PBMCs. The receptors stem from a woman aged 60-75 years in good health and CMV-seropositive.

This chain joins TRBV5-6 and TRBJ2-2, with D tentatively TRBD1 (6 bases). The germline V gene has CDR1 SGHDT and CDR2 YYEEEE. The CDR3 contains 17 residues. V lost 4 bases and J 4 bases, leaving 20 bases between the germline ends. The CDR3 DNA is TGTGCCAGCAGCCCCGGGACAAGGGTCTTAGCCACCGGGGAGCTGTTTTTT. Amino acids: CASSPGTRVLATGELFF.

V gene TRBV10-2 combines with J gene TRBJ1-1; D not certain. This CDR3 is 14 amino acids long. V shed 4 bases and J shed 5 bases, with 14 bases lying between them. Germline CDR1 is WSHSY and CDR2 is SAAADI. CDR3 bases: TGCGCCAGCAGTGTACTCGAAGGAGAAACTGAAGCTTTCTTT. It is translated as CASSVLEGETEAFF.

This chain links TRBV6-5 with TRBJ2-7, with D perhaps matching TRBD2 (6 bases). Per the germline V gene, CDR1 is MNHEY and CDR2 is SVGAGI. Trimming shortened V by 0 bases and J by 4 bases, and 16 bases separated the two germline ends. The CDR3 covers 16 residues. As DNA, the CDR3 is TGTGCCAGCAGTTACTCAAAAGGCGGGGTATCATACGAGCAGTACTTC. The encoded protein is CASSYSKGGVSYEQYF.

V usage is TRBV7-2 and J usage is TRBJ1-1; tentatively, D is TRBD1 (5 bases). V was shortened by 2 bases and J by 2 bases, with 12 bases between the two germline ends. CDR1 is SGHTA, CDR2 FQGNSA, per germline. The CDR3 consists of 15 residues. This chain's CDR3 is CASSLRRGLNTEAFF. DNA for the CDR3: TGTGCCAGCAGCTTACGGAGGGGACTAAACACTGAAGCTTTCTTT.

Only a few counts were recorded for this clone. The rearrangement links TRBV14 to TRBJ1-4, with TRBD1 as a possible D gene (6 bases). The length of the CDR3 is 14 residues. Looked up from germline, CDR1 is SGHDN and CDR2 is FVKESK. Trimming stripped 5 bases from V and 4 bases from J, with 11 bases between. CDR3 bases: TGTGCCAGCAGCGAAGGACAGAGTAATGAAAAACTGTTTTTT. This gives the protein CASSEGQSNEKLFF.

This clone appeared once. The V and J genes are TRBV29-1 and TRBJ1-2; 7 bases agree with TRBD1. V lost 4 bases and J lost 3; bases outside the gene matches: 5. CDR3 length: 13 amino acids. From germline, CDR1 is SQVTM and CDR2 ANQGSEA. The CDR3 spells CSVGQGGDYGYTF. CDR3 DNA sequence: TGCAGCGTTGGACAGGGAGGCGACTATGGCTACACCTTC.

The chain joins TRBV7-2 to TRBJ1-2, with TRBD1 matching over 7 bases. V was pared by 4 bases and J by 4 bases, with 12 bases of the junction left unmatched. CDR3 length: 16 residues. Germline V gene data show CDR1 as SGHTA and CDR2 as FQGNSA. This chain's CDR3 is CASSSSPGQSFYGYTF. The CDR3, as DNA: TGTGCCAGCAGCTCATCTCCGGGACAGAGTTTCTATGGCTACACCTTC.

This chain links TRBV5-1 with TRBJ1-2, with a tentative D call TRBD1 (6 bases). With 2 bases removed from V and 4 bases from J, the gap between germline ends came to 9 bases. This CDR3 is 13 amino acids long. Germline values: CDR1 SGHRS, CDR2 YFSETQ. This chain's CDR3 is CASSFTGSYGYTF. In nucleotides, the CDR3 is TGCGCCAGCAGCTTTACAGGGTCCTATGGCTACACCTTC.

With regard to this clone: A far larger clone is one base from this, pointing to a likely read error. This chain links TRBV7-2 with TRBJ2-2; the match to TRBD2 covers 8 bases. The CDR3 sequence is 15 residues long. After removal of 7 bases from V and 4 bases from J, the junction contained 8 bases not matched to a gene. Germline assignment: CDR1 SGHTA and CDR2 FQGNSA. The CDR3 DNA sequence: TGTGCCAGCACAACTGAACGGGGGGGCACCGGGGAGCTGTTTTTT. It is translated as CASTTERGGTGELFF.

The rearrangement links TRBV27 to TRBJ1-1; tentatively, D is TRBD1 (6 bases). Trimming removed 4 bases at V and 5 bases at J, with 11 bases between. Per the germline V gene, CDR1 is MNHEY and CDR2 is SMNVEV (reference sequence). This CDR3 has 13 amino acids. CDR3 region: CASSYLGQTEAFF. As DNA, the CDR3 is TGTGCCAGCAGTTACCTCGGACAGACTGAAGCTTTCTTT.